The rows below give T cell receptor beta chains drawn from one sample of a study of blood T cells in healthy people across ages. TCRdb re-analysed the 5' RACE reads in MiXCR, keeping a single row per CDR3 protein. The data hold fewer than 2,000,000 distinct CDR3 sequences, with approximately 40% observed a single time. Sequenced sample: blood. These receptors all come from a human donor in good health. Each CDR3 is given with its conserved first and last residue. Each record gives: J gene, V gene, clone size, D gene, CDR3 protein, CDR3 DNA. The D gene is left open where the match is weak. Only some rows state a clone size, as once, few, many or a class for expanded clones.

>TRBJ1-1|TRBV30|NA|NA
CAWSITLGRTEAFF
TGTGCCTGGAGTATTACTCTGGGGCGAACTGAAGCTTTCTTT
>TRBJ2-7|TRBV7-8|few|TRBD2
CASGRGRGDYEQYF
TGTGCCAGCGGGCGGGGGCGGGGGGACTACGAGCAGTACTTC
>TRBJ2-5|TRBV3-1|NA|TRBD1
CASSQDWTGVPTYGQYF
TGTGCCAGCAGCCAAGATTGGACAGGGGTTCCAACCTACGGGCAGTACTTC
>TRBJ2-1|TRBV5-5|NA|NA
CASSLGLEGNEQFF
TGTGCCAGCAGCTTGGGGCTAGAGGGTAATGAGCAGTTCTTC
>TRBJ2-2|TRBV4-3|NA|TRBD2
CASSQELAGGPPLNTGELFF
TGCGCCAGCAGCCAAGAGTTAGCGGGGGGCCCCCCCCTGAACACCGGGGAGCTGTTTTTT
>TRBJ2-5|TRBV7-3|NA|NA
CASSLPGPSLLQETQYF
TGTGCCAGCAGCTTACCCGGACCATCATTACTGCAAGAGACCCAGTACTTC
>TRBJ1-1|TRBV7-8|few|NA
CASSSPTGLMNTEAFF
TGTGCCAGCAGCTCACCGACGGGACTGATGAACACTGAAGCTTTCTTT
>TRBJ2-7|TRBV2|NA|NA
CASAAGPPAYEQYF
TGTGCCAGCGCGGCGGGCCCCCCGGCCTACGAGCAGTACTTC
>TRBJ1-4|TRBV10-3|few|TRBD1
CAISPKTGGNEKLFF
TGTGCCATCAGCCCCAAGACAGGGGGCAACGAAAAACTGTTTTTT
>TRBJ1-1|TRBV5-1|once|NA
CASNSGNTEAFF
TGCGCCAGCAATTCCGGGAACACTGAAGCTTTCTTT